This is a list of T cell receptor beta chains from one sample in a study of cytomegalovirus exposure and HLA in healthy donors. Profiling relied on immunoSEQ multiplex PCR, and the TCRdb table lists in-frame clones only, not all of them. This sample yields under 130,000 clones, of which around 80% are seen a single time; 2% to 2.5% belongs to the top ten. The sequenced material came from PBMCs. The source is a man aged 25-40 years in good health and CMV-seronegative. Each CDR3 is given with its conserved first and last residue. A D gene is named only where the DNA matches it firmly. Size values are once, few and many counts, or a class for expanded clones, and some rows have none.

>TRBV4-2|TRBD1|-|TRBJ2-2
CASSPPTGQVSNTGELFF
TGTGCCAGCAGCCCACCGACTGGACAGGTTTCGAACACCGGGGAGCTGTTTTTT
>TRBV30|TRBD2|-|TRBJ2-1
CAWSVGTINEQFF
TGTGCCTGGAGTGTGGGGACTATCAATGAGCAGTTCTTC
>TRBV6-1|-|-|TRBJ1-1
CAIRQESEYTEAFF
TGTGCCATAAGACAGGAGAGTGAGTACACTGAAGCTTTCTTT
>TRBV7-8|-|-|TRBJ2-3
CASSLTQGVTDTQYF
TGTGCCAGCAGCTTAACACAGGGTGTTACAGATACGCAGTATTTT
>TRBV19|TRBD1|-|TRBJ1-5
CASSSTGGAGQPQHF
TGTGCCAGTAGTAGCACAGGGGGCGCAGGTCAGCCCCAGCATTTT
>TRBV19|-|-|TRBJ2-7
CASSMASRSGEQYF
TGTGCCAGTAGTATGGCTAGCAGAAGCGGGGAGCAGTACTTC
>TRBV7-6|TRBD1|-|TRBJ1-2
CASSSRDRDNYGYTF
TGTGCCAGCAGCTCCCGGGACAGAGATAACTATGGCTACACCTTC
>TRBV28|TRBD2|-|TRBJ2-1
CASSQGGLAGGGLREQFF
TGTGCCAGCAGTCAGGGTGGACTAGCGGGAGGGGGGTTAAGGGAGCAGTTCTTC
>TRBV7-8|TRBD1|-|TRBJ2-3
CASSNQPGGSTDTQYF
TGTGCCAGCAGCAACCAACCAGGGGGTAGCACAGATACGCAGTATTTT
>TRBV7-6|TRBD2|few|TRBJ2-5
CASSLGSLAGYETQYF
TGTGCCAGCAGCTTAGGTTCTCTAGCGGGCTATGAGACCCAGTACTTC
>TRBV5-7|-|few|TRBJ1-2
CASSSFGGGGGYTF
TGTGCCAGCAGCTCCTTTGGAGGCGGCGGGGGCTACACCTTC
>TRBV10-1|-|-|TRBJ2-5
CANGGQKETQYF
TGCGCCAACGGGGGTCAGAAAGAGACCCAGTACTTC
>TRBV6-5|TRBD2|-|TRBJ2-7
CASSYGLAGGTEQYF
TGTGCCAGCAGTTACGGACTAGCGGGAGGGACGGAGCAGTACTTC
>TRBV19|TRBD2|-|TRBJ2-1
CASSNGLASDEQFF
TGTGCCAGTAGTAACGGACTAGCGAGCGATGAGCAGTTCTTC
>TRBV5-6|TRBD1|-|TRBJ2-7
CASSRTGKGEQYF
TGTGCCAGCAGTCGGACAGGGAAGGGCGAGCAGTACTTC
>TRBV7-9|TRBD1|-|TRBJ2-1
CASRRQGVENEQFF
TGTGCCAGCAGACGCCAGGGGGTAGAGAATGAGCAGTTCTTC